The TCR beta chain described here comes from a study of STAT5B mutations in CD4+ large granular lymphocyte leukemia. The survey-level immunoSEQ assay was used. Authors' methods: Productive clonotypes were detectable down to 2.59 x 10-5 frequency. Measured with immunoSEQ multiplex PCR; TCRdb has only the in-frame clones, and not every one. The DNA was the basis for D and trimming; V, J and clone size are from that table. Found here are 20,000 or so clones, approximately 84% of them singletons; the top ten hold about 12%. The CDR3 runs to 15 residues. CDR1 MNHEY and CDR2 SVGAGI come from the germline V gene. V shed 7 bases and J shed 4 bases, with 19 bases lying between them. Study conclusions and caveats: 8/27 top patient clones versus 2/35 control clones were TRBV06-family.

In regard to this clone: Its antigen is unidentified.

The chain links TRBV6-5 to TRBJ1-1; perhaps TRBD1 as D (6 bases). This receptor was identified in a human donor in good health. Input material: CD4+ T cells from blood buffy coats. As DNA, the CDR3 is TGTGCCAGCACTTCGGGACAAAGAAGGGTCACTGAAGCTTTCTTT. This encodes CASTSGQRRVTEAFF.